The T cell receptor (beta chain) under discussion was sequenced for a study of cytomegalovirus exposure and HLA in healthy donors. Overall study results and limits: The CMV antigen specificity of a few CMV-associated chains was confirmed through in vitro analysis. Whilst most TCR sequences proved rare, a subset of public TCRs occurred across many donors. There were about 160 TCR beta chains listed as cytomegalovirus-associated. Later on, a genetic analysis was performed. It linked a missense variant in DCLRE1C with V- and J-gene trimming of TCR beta.

Between the trimmed V and J ends, which lost 4 bases and 1 base, there was a span of 9 bases. There are 14 residues in the CDR3. Germline values: CDR1 LNHDA, CDR2 SQIVND (reference sequence). Primers: 60 Vbeta forward and 13 Jbeta reverse. The assay was immunoSEQ multiplex PCR, and TCRdb's table has in-frame clones only and misses some. Here the sample spans roughly 76,000 clones, 79% being singletons. A remark on this clone: The antigen remains undetermined.

Material: PBMCs. The sequence was obtained from a man in his thirties or forties in good health and CMV-seronegative. This chain joins TRBV19 and TRBJ2-3, with D possibly TRBD2 on 5 matching bases. CDR3 sequence: CASSTSRGTDTQYF. DNA for the CDR3: TGTGCCAGTAGTACGTCGAGGGGCACAGATACGCAGTATTTT. The complete variable domain, with remaining parts taken from reference TRBV19 and TRBJ2-3, reads DGGITQSPKYLFRKEGQNVTLSCEQNLNHDAMYWYRQDPGQGLRLIYYSQIVNDFQKGDIAEGYSVSREKKESFPLTVTSAQKNPTAFYLCASSTSRGTDTQYFGPGTRLTVL.